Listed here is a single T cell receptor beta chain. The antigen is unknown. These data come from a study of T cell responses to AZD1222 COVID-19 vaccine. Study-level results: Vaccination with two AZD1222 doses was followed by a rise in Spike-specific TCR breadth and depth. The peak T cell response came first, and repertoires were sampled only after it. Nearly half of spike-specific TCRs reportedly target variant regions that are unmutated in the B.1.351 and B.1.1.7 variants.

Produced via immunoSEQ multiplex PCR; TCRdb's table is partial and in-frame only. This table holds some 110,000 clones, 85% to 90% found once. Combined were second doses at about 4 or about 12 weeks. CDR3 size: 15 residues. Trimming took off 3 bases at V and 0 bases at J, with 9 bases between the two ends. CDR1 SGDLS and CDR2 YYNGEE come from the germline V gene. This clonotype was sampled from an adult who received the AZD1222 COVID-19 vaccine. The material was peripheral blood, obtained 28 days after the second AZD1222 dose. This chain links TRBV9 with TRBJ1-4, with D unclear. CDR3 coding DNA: TGTGCCAGCAGCGGATACACAGCAACTAATGAAAAACTGTTTTTT. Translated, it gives CASSGYTATNEKLFF.